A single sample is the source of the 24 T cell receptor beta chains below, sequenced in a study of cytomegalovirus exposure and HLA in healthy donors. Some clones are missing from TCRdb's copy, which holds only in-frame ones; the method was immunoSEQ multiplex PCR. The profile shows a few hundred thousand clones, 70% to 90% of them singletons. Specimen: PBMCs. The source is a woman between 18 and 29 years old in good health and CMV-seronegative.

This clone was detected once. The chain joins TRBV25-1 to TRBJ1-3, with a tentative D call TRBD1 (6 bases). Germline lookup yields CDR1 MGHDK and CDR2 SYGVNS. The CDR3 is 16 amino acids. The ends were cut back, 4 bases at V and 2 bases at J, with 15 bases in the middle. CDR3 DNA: TGTGCCAGCAGTGCGCTGACAGGACGGACTGGAAACACCATATATTTT. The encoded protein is CASSALTGRTGNTIYF.

The CDR3 sequence is CASSDPFLLWRSNQPQHF. The CDR3 DNA is TGTGCCAGCAGTGACCCGTTCCTTTTATGGCGGAGCAATCAGCCCCAGCATTTT. This chain joins TRBV6-4 and TRBJ1-5; D uncertain. There are 18 residues in the CDR3. The germline V and J ends were trimmed by 2 bases and 1 base, with 18 bases remaining between them. CDR1 is MRHNA and CDR2 is SNTAGT in the germline V gene.

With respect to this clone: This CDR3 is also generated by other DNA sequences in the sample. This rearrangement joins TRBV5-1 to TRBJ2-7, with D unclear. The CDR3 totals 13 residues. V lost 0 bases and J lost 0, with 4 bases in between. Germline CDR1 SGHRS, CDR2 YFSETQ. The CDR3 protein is CASSLAVSYEQYF. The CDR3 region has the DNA TGCGCCAGCAGCTTGGCCGTCTCCTACGAGCAGTACTTC.

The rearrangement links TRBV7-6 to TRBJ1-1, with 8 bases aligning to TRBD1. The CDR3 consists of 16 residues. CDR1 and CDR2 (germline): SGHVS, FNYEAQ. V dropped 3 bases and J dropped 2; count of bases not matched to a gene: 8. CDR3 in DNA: TGTGCCAGCAGCTTGTCCCCAGGGGGCTTCAACACTGAAGCTTTCTTT. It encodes CASSLSPGGFNTEAFF. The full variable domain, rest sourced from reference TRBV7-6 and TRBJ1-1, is GAGVSQSPRYKVTKRGQDVALRCDPISGHVSLYWYRQALGQGPEFLTYFNYEAQQDKSGLPNDRFSAERPEGSISTLTIQRTEQRDSAMYRCASSLSPGGFNTEAFFGQGTRLTVV.

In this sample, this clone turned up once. CDR3 sequence: CATGKGDQPQHF. The CDR3 nucleotides are TGTGCCACCGGAAAGGGGGATCAGCCCCAGCATTTT. The chain is built from TRBV15 and TRBJ1-5; TRBD1 might be the D (6 bases). The CDR3 length is 12 residues. V lost 8 bases and J 5 bases, leaving 10 bases between the germline ends. Germline CDR1 and CDR2: LNHNV and YYDKDF (reference sequence).

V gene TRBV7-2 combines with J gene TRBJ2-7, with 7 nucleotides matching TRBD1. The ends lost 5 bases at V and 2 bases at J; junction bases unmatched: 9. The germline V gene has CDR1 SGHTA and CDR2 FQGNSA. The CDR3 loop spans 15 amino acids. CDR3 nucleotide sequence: TGTGCCAGCAGCCTCCGTCCCGGGACAGCCTACGAGCAGTACTTC. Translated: CASSLRPGTAYEQYF. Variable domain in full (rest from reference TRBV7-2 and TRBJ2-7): GAGVSQSPSNKVTEKGKDVELRCDPISGHTALYWYRQSLGQGLEFLIYFQGNSAPDKSGLPSDRFSAERTGGSVSTLTIQRTQQEDSAVYLCASSLRPGTAYEQYFGPGTRLTVT.

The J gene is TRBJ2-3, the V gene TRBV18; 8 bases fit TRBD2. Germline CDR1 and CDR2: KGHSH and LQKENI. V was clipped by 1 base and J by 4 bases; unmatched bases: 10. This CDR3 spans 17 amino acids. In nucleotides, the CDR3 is TGTGCCAGCTCACCACAAGGACAGCGGGAGTTGGCAGATACGCAGTATTTT. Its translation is CASSPQGQRELADTQYF. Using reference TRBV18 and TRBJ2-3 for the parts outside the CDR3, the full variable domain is NAGVMQNPRHLVRRRGQEARLRCSPMKGHSHVYWYRQLPEEGLKFMVYLQKENIIDESGMPKERFSAEFPKEGPSILRIQQVVRGDSAAYFCASSPQGQRELADTQYFGPGTRLTVL.

This CDR3 is CASSQGAGARNGYTF. The CDR3, as DNA: TGTGCCAGCAGCCAAGGGGCGGGGGCTAGGAATGGCTACACCTTC. The chain is built from TRBV14 and TRBJ1-2; tentative D call: TRBD1 (6 bases). This CDR3 has 15 residues. Between the trimmed V and J ends, which lost 1 base and 6 bases, there was a span of 15 bases. CDR1 is SGHDN and CDR2 is FVKESK in the germline V gene.

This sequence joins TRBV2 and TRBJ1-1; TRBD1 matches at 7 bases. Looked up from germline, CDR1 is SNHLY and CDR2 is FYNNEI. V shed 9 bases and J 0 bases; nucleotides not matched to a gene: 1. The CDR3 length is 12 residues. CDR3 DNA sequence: TGTGCCAGAGGGACAGTGAACACTGAAGCTTTCTTT. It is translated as CARGTVNTEAFF.

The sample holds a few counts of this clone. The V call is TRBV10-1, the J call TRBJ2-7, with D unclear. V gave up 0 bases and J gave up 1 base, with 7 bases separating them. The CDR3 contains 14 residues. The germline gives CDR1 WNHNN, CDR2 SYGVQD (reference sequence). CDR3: CASSESRGSYEQYF. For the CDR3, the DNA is TGCGCCAGCAGTGAGTCGAGAGGTTCCTACGAGCAGTACTTC.

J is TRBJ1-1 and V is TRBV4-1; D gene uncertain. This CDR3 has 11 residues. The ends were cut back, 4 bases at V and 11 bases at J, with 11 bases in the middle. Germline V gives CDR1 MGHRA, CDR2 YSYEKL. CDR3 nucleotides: TGCGCCAGCAGCCTCGTAGAGAGTGCTTTCTTT. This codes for CASSLVESAFF.

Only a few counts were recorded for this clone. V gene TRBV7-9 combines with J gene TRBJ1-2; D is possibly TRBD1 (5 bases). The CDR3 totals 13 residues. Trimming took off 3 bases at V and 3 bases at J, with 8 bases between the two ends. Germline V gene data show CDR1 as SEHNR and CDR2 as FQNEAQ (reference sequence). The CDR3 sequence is CASSFPGHYGYTF. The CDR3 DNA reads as TGTGCCAGCAGCTTCCCAGGGCACTATGGCTACACCTTC.

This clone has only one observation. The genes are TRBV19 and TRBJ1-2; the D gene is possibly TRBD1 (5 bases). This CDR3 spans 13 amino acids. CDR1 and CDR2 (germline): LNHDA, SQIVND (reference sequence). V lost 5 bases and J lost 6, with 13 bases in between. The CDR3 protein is CASSDRWGDGYTF. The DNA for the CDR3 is TGTGCCAGTAGTGACCGGTGGGGGGATGGCTACACCTTC.

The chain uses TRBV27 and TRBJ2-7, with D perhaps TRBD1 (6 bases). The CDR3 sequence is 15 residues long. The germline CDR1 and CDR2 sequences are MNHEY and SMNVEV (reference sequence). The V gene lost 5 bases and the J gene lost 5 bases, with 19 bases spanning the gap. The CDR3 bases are TGTGCCAGCAGTGCGTACGTGACAGGATTCAACGAGCAGTACTTC. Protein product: CASSAYVTGFNEQYF.

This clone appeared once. The CDR3 reads CASSLGHSNTEAFF. In DNA form, the CDR3 reads TGTGCCAGCAGCTTGGGACATTCGAACACTGAAGCTTTCTTT. This chain links TRBV5-4 with TRBJ1-1; D is unclear. The length of the CDR3 is 14 residues. Looked up from germline, CDR1 is SGHNT and CDR2 is YYREEE (reference sequence). V was clipped by 0 bases and J by 1 base, with 7 bases between them.

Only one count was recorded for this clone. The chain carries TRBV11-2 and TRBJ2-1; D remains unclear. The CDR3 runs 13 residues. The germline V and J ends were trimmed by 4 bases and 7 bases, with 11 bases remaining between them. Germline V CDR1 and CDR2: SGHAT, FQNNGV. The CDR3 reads CASSSYLTNEQFF. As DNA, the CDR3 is TGTGCCAGCAGCTCCTACCTAACTAATGAGCAGTTCTTC.

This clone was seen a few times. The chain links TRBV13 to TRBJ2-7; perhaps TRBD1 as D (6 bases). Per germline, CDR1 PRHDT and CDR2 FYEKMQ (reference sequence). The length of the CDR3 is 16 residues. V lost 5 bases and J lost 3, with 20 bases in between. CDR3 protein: CASSASRGSWYYEQYF. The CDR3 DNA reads TGTGCCAGCAGCGCAAGCAGGGGATCGTGGTACTACGAGCAGTACTTC.

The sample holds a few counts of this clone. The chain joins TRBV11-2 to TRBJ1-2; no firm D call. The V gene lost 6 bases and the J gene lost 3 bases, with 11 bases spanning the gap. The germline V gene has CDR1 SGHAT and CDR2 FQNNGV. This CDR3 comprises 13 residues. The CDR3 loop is CASSMQFHYGYTF. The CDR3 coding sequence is TGTGCCAGCAGTATGCAGTTCCACTATGGCTACACCTTC.

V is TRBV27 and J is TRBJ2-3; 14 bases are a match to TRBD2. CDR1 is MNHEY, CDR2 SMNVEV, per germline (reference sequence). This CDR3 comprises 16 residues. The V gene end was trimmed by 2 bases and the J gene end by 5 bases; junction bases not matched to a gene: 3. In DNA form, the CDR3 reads TGTGCCAGCAGTTTAGGACTAGCGGGGGGAGGAGATACGCAGTATTTT. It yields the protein CASSLGLAGGGDTQYF.

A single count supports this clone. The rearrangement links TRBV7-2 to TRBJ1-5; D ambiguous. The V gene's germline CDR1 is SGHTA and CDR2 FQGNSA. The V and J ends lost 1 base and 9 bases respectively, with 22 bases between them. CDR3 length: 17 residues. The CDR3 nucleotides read TGTGCCAGCAGCTTAGTGGAAACCGGGAAAAACCCGTCGCCCCAGCATTTT. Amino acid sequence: CASSLVETGKNPSPQHF.

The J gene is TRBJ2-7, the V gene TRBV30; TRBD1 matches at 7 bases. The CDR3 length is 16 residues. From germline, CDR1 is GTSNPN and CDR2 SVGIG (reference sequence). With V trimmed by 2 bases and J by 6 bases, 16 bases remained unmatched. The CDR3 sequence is CAWSKMVEGAIPEQYF. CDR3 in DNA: TGTGCCTGGAGTAAGATGGTAGAGGGGGCGATTCCCGAGCAGTACTTC.

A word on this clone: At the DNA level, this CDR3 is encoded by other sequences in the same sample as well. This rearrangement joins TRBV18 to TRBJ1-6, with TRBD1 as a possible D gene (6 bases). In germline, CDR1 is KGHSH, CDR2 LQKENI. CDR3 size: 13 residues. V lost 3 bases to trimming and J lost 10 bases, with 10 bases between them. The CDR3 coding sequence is TGTGCCAGCTCACCCCCGGGGGGCTCACCCCTCCACTTT. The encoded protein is CASSPPGGSPLHF.

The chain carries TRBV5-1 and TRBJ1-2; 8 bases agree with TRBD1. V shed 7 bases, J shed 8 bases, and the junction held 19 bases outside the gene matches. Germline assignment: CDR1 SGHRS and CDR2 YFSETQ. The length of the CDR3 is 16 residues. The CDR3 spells CASATRGLGQASGYTF. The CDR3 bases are TGCGCCAGCGCTACAAGGGGTTTGGGACAGGCATCCGGCTACACCTTC.

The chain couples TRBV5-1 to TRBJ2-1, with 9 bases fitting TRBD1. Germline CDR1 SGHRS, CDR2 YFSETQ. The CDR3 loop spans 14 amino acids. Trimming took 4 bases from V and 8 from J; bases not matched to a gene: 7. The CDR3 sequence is CASSPGTGLHEQFF. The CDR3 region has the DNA TGCGCCAGCAGCCCCGGGACAGGGTTGCATGAGCAGTTCTTC. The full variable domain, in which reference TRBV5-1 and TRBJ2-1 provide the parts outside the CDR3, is KAGVTQTPRYLIKTRGQQVTLSCSPISGHRSVSWYQQTPGQGLQFLFEYFSETQRNKGNFPGRFSGRQFSNSRSEMNVSTLELGDSALYLCASSPGTGLHEQFFGPGTRLTVL.